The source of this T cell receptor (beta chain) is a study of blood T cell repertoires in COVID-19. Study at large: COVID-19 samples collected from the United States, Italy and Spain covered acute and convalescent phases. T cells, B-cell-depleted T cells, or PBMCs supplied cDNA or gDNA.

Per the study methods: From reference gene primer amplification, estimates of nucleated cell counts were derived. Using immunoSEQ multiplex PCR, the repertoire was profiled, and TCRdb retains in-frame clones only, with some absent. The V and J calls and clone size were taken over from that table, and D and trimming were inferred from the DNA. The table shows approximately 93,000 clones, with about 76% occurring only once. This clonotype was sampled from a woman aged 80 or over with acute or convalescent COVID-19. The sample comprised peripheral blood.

The CDR3 region is CASSPDRASNQPQHF. CDR3 DNA sequence: TGTGCCAGCAGCCCGGACAGGGCTAGCAATCAGCCCCAGCATTTT. The rearrangement links TRBV7-2 to TRBJ1-5; 8 bases line up with TRBD1. Germline V gives CDR1 SGHTA, CDR2 FQGNSA. V dropped 5 bases and J dropped 0; count of bases not matched to a gene: 3. CDR3 length: 15 amino acids.